This T cell receptor (beta chain) was sequenced for a study of T cell responses to AZD1222 COVID-19 vaccine. Turning to the study itself: Second doses that came at about 4 or about 12 weeks were put together.

This clone was detected a few times. The antigen remains undetermined. Study results and caveats: Only 5 to 7 AZD1222 recipients tested seropositive at baseline. CD4 TCRs linked to vaccination spanned spike, dominating at 160-218 and 743-854.

Germline V gene sequence: CDR1 SEHNR, CDR2 FQNEAQ (reference sequence). Germline trimming cut 0 bases from V and 4 bases from J; bases unmatched to any gene: 3. This CDR3 contains 15 residues. Sequencing was performed with immunoSEQ multiplex PCR; in TCRdb, only in-frame clones are kept and a portion is missing. This sample has 95,000 to 150,000 clones, with approximately 85% found just once. The V call is TRBV7-9, the J call TRBJ2-1, with TRBD2 matching over 7 bases. This material consisted of peripheral blood, taken on day 0 of AZD1222 vaccination. This clonotype originated in an adult in good health. CDR3 nucleotide sequence: TGTGCCAGCAGCTTAGCGGGGGGACTATACAATGAGCAGTTCTTC. Translating gives CASSLAGGLYNEQFF.